The 13 T cell receptor beta chains listed next were all sequenced from one sample in a study of cytotoxic CD8 clonotypes in ibrutinib-treated CLL. Libraries were prepared by immunoSEQ multiplex PCR; TCRdb keeps only in-frame clonotypes and omits some of them. The repertoire holds about 200,000 clones, with roughly three quarters as singletons. The sample consisted of PBMCs, taken after 12 months of ibrutinib treatment. Receptors originate from a human donor with chronic lymphocytic leukemia.

This clone was observed many times. V and J are TRBV7-6 and TRBJ2-1; a weak D match, TRBD2 (6 bases). V was cut by 5 bases and J by 9 bases, with 17 bases left in between. CDR1 is SGHVS and CDR2 is FNYEAQ in the germline V gene. The CDR3 loop spans 14 amino acids. CDR3 in amino acids: CASSRLGYGVEQFF. The CDR3, as DNA: TGTGCCAGCAGCAGACTAGGTTACGGTGTTGAGCAGTTCTTC.

This chain uses TRBV2 with TRBJ2-3; D is unclear. Trimming removed 4 bases at V and 2 bases at J, with 4 bases between. This CDR3 region has 12 residues. Germline V gene sequence: CDR1 SNHLY, CDR2 FYNNEI. The CDR3 DNA follows: TGTGCCAGCAGTGGCCTCACAGATACGCAGTATTTT. Amino acids: CASSGLTDTQYF.

The chain links TRBV4-1 to TRBJ2-6; perhaps TRBD2 as D (5 bases). The CDR3 length is 17 residues. Germline CDR1 MGHRA, CDR2 YSYEKL. Trimming cost V 1 base and J 1 base, with 11 bases left between them. CDR3 in DNA: TGCGCCAGCAGCCAAGTCGTGGGAGATTCTGGGGCCAACGTCCTGACTTTC. Amino acids: CASSQVVGDSGANVLTF.

This clone was seen more than once but under ten times. This chain links TRBV7-2 with TRBJ1-6; D not certain. This CDR3 is built from 14 residues. Trimming took off 1 base at V and 3 bases at J, with 4 bases between the two ends. Germline V gene sequence: CDR1 SGHTA, CDR2 FQGNSA. The CDR3 nucleotides read TGTGCCAGCAGCTTAGGTGTCTATAATTCACCCCTCCACTTT. Translated: CASSLGVYNSPLHF.

V and J are TRBV5-1 and TRBJ2-5; the D is unclear. V gave up 4 bases and J gave up 1 base, with 8 bases separating them. Germline loops: CDR1 SGHRS, CDR2 YFSETQ. There are 13 residues in the CDR3. CDR3 loop: CASSQATQETQYF. The CDR3 bases are TGCGCCAGCAGCCAGGCTACCCAAGAGACCCAGTACTTC.

The chain employs TRBV2 and TRBJ2-5, with 7 bases identical to TRBD2. The germline gives CDR1 SNHLY, CDR2 FYNNEI. There are 16 residues in the CDR3. Trimming cost V 0 bases and J 4 bases; bases outside gene matches: 8. DNA for the CDR3: TGTGCCAGCAGTGAAGCAAGATTAGCGGGTTTAGAGACCCAGTACTTC. Amino acid sequence: CASSEARLAGLETQYF.

This chain connects TRBV27 to TRBJ2-4, with 7 bases lining up with TRBD1. The V gene's germline CDR1 is MNHEY and CDR2 SMNVEV (reference sequence). CDR3 length: 15 amino acids. Trimming removed 6 bases from V and 9 bases from J; junction bases left unmatched: 14. In DNA, the CDR3 is TGTGCCAGCAGCCATATCCCCACAGGGGCCGCCATTCAGTACTTC. Translating it yields CASSHIPTGAAIQYF.

This clone came up once. The J gene is TRBJ1-3, the V gene TRBV2; D not certain. Looked up from germline, CDR1 is SNHLY and CDR2 is FYNNEI. V was clipped by 1 base and J by 2 bases, with 6 bases between them. The CDR3 length is 14 residues. The chain's CDR3 is CASSEELTGNTIYF. The CDR3 nucleotides read TGTGCCAGCAGTGAAGAGCTTACTGGAAACACCATATATTTT.

The chain is built from TRBV21-1 and TRBJ2-1. TRBV21-1 is annotated as a pseudogene. There are 14 residues in the CDR3. This CDR3 is CASSPRPAYNEQFF. In DNA form, the CDR3 reads TGTGCCAGCAGCCCCCGACCGGCCTACAATGAGCAGTTCTTC.

This clone was found a few times. This CDR3 is also generated by other DNA sequences in the sample. The V gene is TRBV20-1, the J gene TRBJ2-5; D is ambiguous. V shed 5 bases and J shed 6 bases, with 7 bases lying between them. The CDR3 is 10 amino acids. Germline CDR1 is DFQATT and CDR2 is SNEGSKA (reference sequence). The CDR3 spells CSASEQTQYF. Written as DNA, the CDR3 is TGCAGTGCTTCAGAACAGACCCAGTACTTC.

The V gene is TRBV6-1, the J gene TRBJ2-1, with 8 nucleotides matching TRBD2. Looked up from germline, CDR1 is MNHNS and CDR2 is SASEGT. This CDR3 contains 15 residues. After removal of 2 bases from V and 6 bases from J, the junction contained 6 bases not matched to a gene. The CDR3 coding sequence is TGTGCCAGCAGTGAATCAGCGGGAGCGGGCAATGAGCAGTTCTTC. Translated, it gives CASSESAGAGNEQFF.

This chain joins TRBV4-1 and TRBJ2-1; 9 nucleotides match TRBD1. Germline V lookup: CDR1 MGHRA, CDR2 YSYEKL. This CDR3 has 17 amino acids. Unmatched junction bases numbered 7, after V lost 3 bases and J lost 1 base. The CDR3 loop reads CASSQPPGQGSYNEQFF. The DNA for the CDR3 is TGCGCCAGCAGCCAGCCCCCGGGACAGGGTTCCTACAATGAGCAGTTCTTC.

The chain combines TRBV2 with TRBJ2-5; D is unclear. Germline V gene lookup returns CDR1 SNHLY and CDR2 FYNNEI. V gave up 2 bases and J gave up 8 bases, with 18 bases separating them. The CDR3 has 15 residues. The CDR3 loop reads CASSESGPSLDTQYF. As DNA, the CDR3 is TGTGCCAGCAGTGAATCAGGCCCATCGCTTGATACCCAGTACTTC.